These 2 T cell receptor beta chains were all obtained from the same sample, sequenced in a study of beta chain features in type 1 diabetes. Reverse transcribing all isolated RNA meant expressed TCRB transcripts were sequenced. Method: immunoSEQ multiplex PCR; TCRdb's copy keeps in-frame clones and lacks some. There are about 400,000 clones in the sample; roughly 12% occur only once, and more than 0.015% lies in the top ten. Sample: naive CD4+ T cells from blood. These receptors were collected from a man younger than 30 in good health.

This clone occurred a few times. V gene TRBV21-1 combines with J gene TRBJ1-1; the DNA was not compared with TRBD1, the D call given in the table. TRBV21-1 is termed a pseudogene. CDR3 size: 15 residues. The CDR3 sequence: CASSDDTFLNTEAFF. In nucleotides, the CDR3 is TGTGCCAGCAGCGATGACACCTTTCTGAACACTGAAGCTTTCTTT.

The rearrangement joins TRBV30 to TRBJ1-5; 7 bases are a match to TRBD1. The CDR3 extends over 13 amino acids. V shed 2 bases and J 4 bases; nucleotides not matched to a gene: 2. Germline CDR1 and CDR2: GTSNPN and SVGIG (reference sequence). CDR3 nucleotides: TGTGCCTGGAGTACAGGGGAAAATCAGCCCCAGCATTTT. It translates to CAWSTGENQPQHF.